This note documents a single T cell receptor (beta chain) sequence. This clonotype was recorded many times. Its antigen is still unknown. The record has no base qualities; no much larger clone is one base away. The CDR3 holds 15 amino acids from the cysteine to the phenylalanine. The sequence is cut down to CDR3 DNA, 45 bases in frame from base 1. The germline V and J ends show losses of 5 bases and 4 bases respectively, and no gene match explains 9 bases of the junction. Sequences LNHDA (CDR1) and SQIVND (CDR2) are obtained from the germline V gene (reference sequence). For repertoire sequencing, the TCR beta CDR3 regions were amplified from RNA transcripts. HTBI primers and the Qiagen OneStep RT-PCR kit were used in a first-round RT-PCR, which was followed by a second-round multiplex PCR, size selection and purification. Sequencing of the libraries was carried out on an Illumina HiSeq2000 in paired-end mode with 100 bp reads. The source study handled its data this way. SOAPnuke was used to process the reads, throwing out any read that had adapters, had uncalled bases, had a mean Phred below 15, or lacked an exact constant-primer or identifier match. COPE v1.2.5 was used to merge the high-quality paired reads. Clonotypes were defined as unique nucleotide sequences and were aligned to IMGT TRB V, D and J references using MiTCR v1.1. Only V-J combinations with frequency above 0.0001 were analysed, covering 99.2% of repertoires. For each V-J combination, a TCR clonal expansion and chaos score was defined as F50 clonal expansion divided by the chaos observed in the TCRdist matrix. Welch's t-statistics and random forest were used to reduce the features to about twelve V-J combinations, which were then used as input to a naive Bayes classifier. Thyroid-blood repertoire similarity was quantified with the Morisita-Horn index. The public reads were quality trimmed at Q25 with fastp and then assembled into clones with MiXCR by TCRdb, keeping productive beta chains. Rows matching on CDR3 protein sequence are summarized as one entry with the most common DNA and genes. The V and J calls and clone size come from TCRdb's table, not from the authors' own analysis. The table for this sample lists over a million distinct CDR3 sequences; about 38% of them were counted only once. The ten largest clonotypes hold around 10% of the sample.

This sample stems from a study of Graves' ophthalmopathy and Graves' hyperthyroidism (dated by TCRdb to between 2017 and 2018). At the level of the whole study: Hyperthyroidism was defined as stable when no progression to ophthalmopathy occurred within 18 months of follow-up. The study used signatures of the TCR beta repertoire to tell Graves' ophthalmopathy apart from Graves' hyperthyroidism and to predict which patients would progress to ophthalmopathy. In five to seven hyperthyroidism patients, the T-cell repertoire of thyroid tissue was compared with the T-cell repertoire of blood. Following sample collection, hyperthyroidism patients were given methimazole at a starting dose of 30 mg daily, and ophthalmopathy patients were given high-dose intravenous methylprednisolone. In total, 135 blood samples were TCR-sequenced: 43 ophthalmopathy, around 75 hyperthyroidism and some 17 hyperthyroidism-to-ophthalmopathy patients. The independent validation cohort included 20 or so hyperthyroidism patients plus 17 patients who later progressed from hyperthyroidism to ophthalmopathy. To explore V-J signatures distinguishing ophthalmopathy from hyperthyroidism, a discovery set of some 100 patients (around 44 ophthalmopathy, over 55 stable hyperthyroidism) was enrolled. Overall results and qualifications from the work: Sample size was not predetermined statistically, and investigators were not blinded to group allocation. In cross-validation, the 13-signature model distinguished ophthalmopathy from stable hyperthyroidism with just over 85% sensitivity and about 81% specificity, while in the test set the corresponding values were about 79% and 69%. In validation, the model predicted ophthalmopathy progression with less than 71% sensitivity and less than 80% specificity; roughly eleven predicted patients were CT-confirmed with GO in a median of roughly 6.8 months. Most expanded thyroid clonotypes with a frequency above 0.001 also appeared in blood, which suggests that blood repertoires may reflect the immune response in the thyroid.

Patients with hyperthyroidism were aged 18 to 65 years, had been newly diagnosed, and had a disease duration of less than 2 months. Patients were excluded if they had other autoimmune diseases, uncontrolled infections, pregnancy or lactation. Diagnosis relied on clinical symptoms, serum thyroxine, TRAb, thyroid ultrasound and orbital computed tomography. Total RNA was extracted using Trizol reagent, and RNA quality was checked on an Agilent 2100 Bioanalyzer. The sample taken for sequencing was peripheral blood or thyroid tissue (not recorded which). The chain joins TRBV19 to TRBJ1-1; 8 bases in the middle match TRBD1. The TCR was taken from an adult man with Graves' hyperthyroidism. Here is the DNA: TGTGCCAGTAGTTCGTGGACAGGGACGGGCACTGAAGCTTTCTTT. Its translation is CASSSWTGTGTEAFF. Reference TRBV19 and TRBJ1-1 genes cover what lies past the CDR3, so the full variable domain is DGGITQSPKYLFRKEGQNVTLSCEQNLNHDAMYWYRQDPGQGLRLIYYSQIVNDFQKGDIAEGYSVSREKKESFPLTVTSAQKNPTAFYLCASSSWTGTGTEAFFGQGTRLTVV.